This is a list of T cell receptor beta chains from one sample in a study of immune cell composition in non-small cell lung cancer. Produced via immunoSEQ multiplex PCR; TCRdb's table is partial and in-frame only. This sample has approximately 5,000 clones, with roughly 80% found just once. The sample was lung tumor tissue. The origin of the receptors is a human donor with non-small cell lung cancer. Both conserved end residues are part of each CDR3. The D gene is left open where the match is weak. Size tells how often a clone was seen (once, few, many) or the class of an expanded clone, and some rows leave it out.

CDR3 protein,CDR3 DNA,clone size,D gene,V gene,J gene
CASSPDREKEAFF,TGTGCCAGCTCACCGGACAGGGAGAAGGAAGCTTTCTTT,-,TRBD1,TRBV18,TRBJ1-1
CASSSPTVGNTEAFF,TGTGCCAGCAGCTCCCCGACAGTCGGGAACACTGAAGCTTTCTTT,-,-,TRBV5-4,TRBJ1-1
CASKSVGPTYEQYF,TGTGCCAGTAAGTCAGTGGGGCCCACCTACGAGCAGTACTTC,-,-,TRBV28,TRBJ2-7
CASSSISGYEQYF,TGTGCCAGCAGCTCTATCTCGGGATACGAGCAGTACTTC,-,-,TRBV7-8,TRBJ2-7
CASSPTGTTRRAQYF,TGTGCCAGCAGTCCGACCGGGACAACTAGGCGGGCGCAGTATTTT,-,-,TRBV7-9,TRBJ2-3
CASTPEGYEQYF,TGTGCCAGCACCCCGGAGGGATACGAGCAGTACTTC,few,-,TRBV6-9,TRBJ2-7
CASSDPGARYTDTQYF,TGTGCCAGCAGTGACCCAGGGGCCCGCTACACAGATACGCAGTATTTT,-,-,TRBV5-6,TRBJ2-3
CASSLTGPGNTIYF,TGTGCCAGCAGCTTAACAGGGCCTGGAAACACCATATATTTT,-,-,TRBV7-9,TRBJ1-3
CASSPEATAPYEQYF,TGTGCCAGCAGCCCTGAAGCAACTGCCCCCTACGAGCAGTACTTC,-,-,TRBV9,TRBJ2-7
CASSFLAGTDTQYF,TGTGCCAGCAGTTTCTTGGCGGGCACAGATACGCAGTATTTT,-,-,TRBV28,TRBJ2-3
CASSRGLAGSQTQYF,TGTGCCAGCAGCCGCGGGCTAGCGGGGTCTCAGACCCAGTACTTC,-,TRBD2,TRBV5-8,TRBJ2-5
CASSPGTGNQPQHF,TGTGCCAGCTCACCGGGGACAGGGAATCAGCCCCAGCATTTT,-,TRBD1,TRBV18,TRBJ1-5
CASSIIDAGPTTDTQYF,TGTGCCAGTAGTATTATAGACGCGGGGCCGACCACAGATACGCAGTATTTT,-,-,TRBV19,TRBJ2-3
CASSVGAAGGNTIYF,TGTGCCAGCAGCGTAGGGGCAGCGGGTGGCAACACCATATATTTT,few,-,TRBV9,TRBJ1-3
CASSPRTGGAGSYEQFF,TGTGCCAGCAGCCCTAGGACAGGGGGCGCGGGATCGTACGAGCAGTTCTTC,-,TRBD1,TRBV9,TRBJ2-1
CASSQSGANTEAFF,TGTGCCAGCTCACAGTCAGGGGCGAACACTGAAGCTTTCTTT,few,-,TRBV18,TRBJ1-1
CASSRLWTQGGELFF,TGTGCCAGCAGCCGACTATGGACTCAGGGGGGGGAGCTGTTTTTT,-,-,TRBV4-2,TRBJ2-2
CASSSTSGSGTQYF,TGTGCCAGCAGTTCGACTAGCGGCTCCGGGACCCAGTACTTC,-,TRBD2,TRBV27,TRBJ2-5
CAWSVWGVVPGELFF,TGTGCCTGGAGTGTATGGGGGGTGGTACCCGGGGAGCTGTTTTTT,-,-,TRBV30,TRBJ2-2
CAGWGSTSYEQYF,TGTGCCGGGTGGGGCAGCACCTCCTACGAGCAGTACTTC,once,-,TRBV30,TRBJ2-7
CASSGRQGLDTQYF,TGTGCCAGTAGTGGCCGACAGGGACTAGATACGCAGTATTTT,-,-,TRBV19,TRBJ2-3
CASSLGPLTEAFF,TGTGCCAGCAGCTTAGGGCCCCTCACTGAAGCTTTCTTT,-,-,TRBV11-3,TRBJ1-1